The 14 T cell receptor beta chains in this list originate from one sample, sequenced in a study of PD-1 blockade in classical Hodgkin lymphoma. The method was immunoSEQ multiplex PCR; TCRdb's version includes in-frame clones alone and lacks a portion of them. The repertoire includes approximately 61,000 clones, over 75% of them detected once, and 15% sits in the top ten. Autologous stem cell transplantation was followed by relapse in every patient, and brentuximab vedotin exposure varied. The starting material was peripheral blood mononuclear cells (PBMCs), obtained at baseline. The receptors stem from a human donor with classical Hodgkin lymphoma.

The J gene is TRBJ2-7, the V gene TRBV19; D gene uncertain. The CDR3 has 15 residues. The V gene's germline CDR1 is LNHDA and CDR2 SQIVND (reference sequence). V was trimmed by 0 bases and J by 2 bases, leaving 11 bases between them. CDR3 amino acids: CASSIDAAVTYEQYF. The CDR3 DNA reads as TGTGCCAGTAGTATAGATGCGGCGGTTACCTACGAGCAGTACTTC. Full variable domain (remainder filled in from reference TRBV19 and TRBJ2-7): DGGITQSPKYLFRKEGQNVTLSCEQNLNHDAMYWYRQDPGQGLRLIYYSQIVNDFQKGDIAEGYSVSREKKESFPLTVTSAQKNPTAFYLCASSIDAAVTYEQYFGPGTRLTVT.

J is TRBJ1-1 and V is TRBV15, with D tentatively TRBD1 (5 bases). CDR1 and CDR2 (germline): LNHNV, YYDKDF (reference sequence). The CDR3 runs 15 residues. Trimming took off 1 base at V and 1 base at J, with 10 bases between the two ends. CDR3 loop: CATSRGQGANTEAFF. CDR3 coding DNA: TGTGCCACCAGCAGAGGGCAGGGTGCGAACACTGAAGCTTTCTTT.

The V and J genes are TRBV5-1 and TRBJ2-7, with 8 bases matching TRBD1. Germline CDR1 reads SGHRS; CDR2 reads YFSETQ. The V and J ends lost 2 bases and 4 bases, in that order; junction bases with no gene match: 2. The CDR3 runs 13 residues. For the CDR3, the DNA is TGCGCCAGCAGCTTTAACAGGGGGTACGAGCAGTACTTC. Encoded protein: CASSFNRGYEQYF.

V usage is TRBV5-1 and J usage is TRBJ2-7; 7 bases match TRBD1. Germline CDR1 SGHRS, CDR2 YFSETQ. The CDR3 extends over 13 amino acids. Trimming cost V 1 base and J 6 bases; bases outside gene matches: 4. The CDR3 nucleotides are TGCGCCAGCAGCTTGACAGGGGTTCGCGAGCAGTACTTC. It encodes CASSLTGVREQYF.

The rearrangement joins TRBV30 to TRBJ2-1; maybe TRBD2 (5 bases). The CDR3 has 12 amino acids. The V and J ends lost 0 bases and 7 bases respectively, with 7 bases between them. Germline assignment: CDR1 GTSNPN and CDR2 SVGIG (reference sequence). This CDR3 reads CAWSVPGNEQFF. DNA of the CDR3: TGTGCCTGGAGTGTACCGGGAAATGAGCAGTTCTTC.

For the CDR3, the DNA is TGTGCCAGCAGTCTAAACAACCGGGACAAGAACACTGAAGCTTTCTTT. It encodes CASSLNNRDKNTEAFF. The V gene is TRBV11-1, the J gene TRBJ1-1; D is possibly TRBD1 (6 bases). The CDR3 is 16 amino acids. The V end was cut by 6 bases, the J end by 1 base, with 18 bases between. Germline V lookup: CDR1 SGHAT, CDR2 FQDESV (reference sequence).

The CDR3 reads CASIRTGGRTDTQYF. CDR3 coding DNA: TGTGCCAGTATTCGAACGGGGGGTAGGACAGATACGCAGTATTTT. The chain links TRBV19 to TRBJ2-3, with 7 bases lining up with TRBD2. The J segment lost 3 bases and the V segment lost 7 bases, leaving 10 bases of the junction unmatched. This CDR3 is built from 15 residues. The germline V gene has CDR1 LNHDA and CDR2 SQIVND (reference sequence).

The chain employs TRBV6-6 and TRBJ1-1; D gene unclear. Trimming took off 0 bases at V and 8 bases at J, with 10 bases between the two ends. The CDR3 length is 13 residues. Germline V CDR1 and CDR2: MNHNY, SVGAGI (reference sequence). The DNA for the CDR3 is TGTGCCAGCAGTTACTCAGGGCCCTCCGAAGCTTTCTTT. Protein sequence: CASSYSGPSEAFF.

V and J are TRBV7-8 and TRBJ2-1; tentative D call: TRBD2 (6 bases). Germline CDR1 SGHVS, CDR2 FQNEAQ. V lost 2 bases and J 4 bases, leaving 12 bases between the germline ends. This CDR3 contains 15 residues. The CDR3 nucleotides are TGTGCCAGCAGCTTATGGGACTCTGTATACAATGAGCAGTTCTTC. Protein: CASSLWDSVYNEQFF.

The chain links TRBV9 to TRBJ1-1; possible D gene TRBD1, 6 bases. V lost 0 bases and J lost 0, with 12 bases in between. The CDR3 consists of 16 residues. Germline CDR1 reads SGDLS; CDR2 reads YYNGEE. DNA for the CDR3: TGTGCCAGCAGCGTAGAAGCAGGGGTCATGAACACTGAAGCTTTCTTT. Protein: CASSVEAGVMNTEAFF.

This clone has a single count. The chain couples TRBV5-1 to TRBJ2-1; 9 nucleotides align to TRBD2. Trimming removed 3 bases from V and 1 base from J; junction bases left unmatched: 8. CDR3 length equals 17 residues. The germline V gene encodes CDR1 SGHRS and CDR2 YFSETQ. CDR3 sequence reads: CASSWGLAGVSYNEQFF. The CDR3 DNA follows: TGCGCCAGCAGCTGGGGGTTAGCGGGGGTTTCCTACAATGAGCAGTTCTTC.

V is TRBV12-5 and J is TRBJ2-2; 8 bases line up with TRBD1. The CDR3 has 15 residues. With 6 bases clipped from V and 2 bases from J, the junction kept 5 bases outside the gene matches. Germline assignment: CDR1 LGHNT and CDR2 FRNRAP. CDR3 bases: TGTGCTAGTGGGGAGGGACAGGCCAACACCGGGGAGCTGTTTTTT. This translates into CASGEGQANTGELFF.

This clone was recorded once. V is TRBV18 and J is TRBJ1-2; TRBD1 aligns across 8 bases. Germline assignment: CDR1 KGHSH and CDR2 LQKENI. The ends lost 3 bases at V and 5 bases at J; junction bases unmatched: 8. The CDR3 covers 15 residues. CDR3 coding DNA: TGTGCCAGCTCACCGGACAGGGTCTTTTTTTATGGCTACACCTTC. Translating gives CASSPDRVFFYGYTF.

The chain joins TRBV2 to TRBJ1-1; unclear D gene. Germline lookup yields CDR1 SNHLY and CDR2 FYNNEI. This CDR3 spans 12 amino acids. The germline V and J ends were trimmed by 3 bases and 8 bases, with 10 bases remaining between them. The CDR3 bases are TGTGCCAGCAGTGAGATAACAGAAGAAGCTTTCTTT. Protein product: CASSEITEEAFF.